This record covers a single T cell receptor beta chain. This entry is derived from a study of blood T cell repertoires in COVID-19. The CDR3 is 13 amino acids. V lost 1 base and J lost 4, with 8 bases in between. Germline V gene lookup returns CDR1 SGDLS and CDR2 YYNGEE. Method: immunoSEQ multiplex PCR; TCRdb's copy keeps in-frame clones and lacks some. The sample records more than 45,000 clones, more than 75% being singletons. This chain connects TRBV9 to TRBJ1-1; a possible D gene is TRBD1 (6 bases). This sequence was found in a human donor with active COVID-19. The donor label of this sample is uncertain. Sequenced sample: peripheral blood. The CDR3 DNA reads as TGTGCCAGCAGCGTACAGGGGCCCACTGAAGCTTTCTTT. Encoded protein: CASSVQGPTEAFF.